The rows below give T cell receptor beta chains drawn from one sample of a study of T cells in Graves' hyperthyroidism and ophthalmopathy. Each CDR3 protein is one row after TCRdb ran MiXCR on the multiplex PCR reads. The table shows 400,000 or so distinct CDR3 sequences, with 13% to 15% occurring only once. Sequencing input: blood. All receptors come from a woman aged 55-69 years with Graves' ophthalmopathy. Both conserved end residues are part of each CDR3. The order of the fields is V gene, CDR3 protein.

>TRBV10-2
CASKTGTEFYEQYF
>TRBV11-2
CASSFGTSNTEAFF
>TRBV20-1
CSAPWDRGLSGNTIYF
>TRBV30
CAWNGKETYEQYF
>TRBV7-2
CASSRYSTGELFF
>TRBV5-6
CASSLIGDSYGYTF
>TRBV12-3/TRBV12-4
CASSRDRVDRGYNEQFF
>TRBV28
CASSLRGTTQHF
>TRBV27
CASSQSGKPYEQYF
>TRBV20-1
CSARDGTSASSVYEQYF
>TRBV10-3
CAISLSGANVLTF
>TRBV7-8
CASSRDRGGQPQHF
>TRBV28
CASTRYNEQFF
>TRBV5-1
CASSSTGMNTEAFF
>TRBV7-3
CASSLDPVVYTGELFF
>TRBV6-1
CASVGTDTQYF
>TRBV3-1
CASSQVASGKTEAFF
>TRBV11-2
CASSLDSLTSGRGTDTQYF
>TRBV19
CASRDRETQYF
>TRBV19
CASSTLTGAYSGELFF